The 25 T cell receptor beta chains in this list originate from one sample, sequenced in a study of beta chain features in type 1 diabetes (dated by TCRdb to the late 2010s). Broad study findings and their caveats: Type 1 diabetes patients showed a moderate but significant shortening of TCRB CDR3 length in all four CD4+ subsets.

Their antigens are not known. The library came from the immunoSEQ multiplex PCR assay. The entire isolated RNA was reverse transcribed using the High Capacity cDNA Reverse Transcription Kit, and thus expressed TCRB transcripts were sequenced. TCRdb stores this immuneACCESS table with in-frame sequences only. Part of the clones is absent; in the studies checked, under half of the shortfall reflects unresolved V genes, and no reason is known for the rest. The table for this sample lists 150,000 to 200,000 clones; 9% to 10% of them were counted only once. Approximately 0.7% of the sample is held by the ten biggest clonotypes. Source material: central memory CD4+ T cells from blood. The source is a woman younger than 45 with type 1 diabetes.

This clone was seen a handful of times. The chain employs TRBV18 and TRBJ2-7; 8 nucleotides agree with TRBD1. CDR1 and CDR2 (germline): KGHSH, LQKENI. CDR3 length equals 15 residues. Losses at the gene ends were 2 bases for V and 3 bases for J; bases not matched to a gene: 6. The CDR3 coding sequence is TGTGCCAGCTCACCAGAGACAGGGGCTATCTACGAGCAGTACTTC. It yields the protein CASSPETGAIYEQYF. The entire variable domain, with the rest obtained from reference TRBV18 and TRBJ2-7, is as follows: NAGVMQNPRHLVRRRGQEARLRCSPMKGHSHVYWYRQLPEEGLKFMVYLQKENIIDESGMPKERFSAEFPKEGPSILRIQQVVRGDSAAYFCASSPETGAIYEQYFGPGTRLTVT.

The table lists this clone with a few counts. V and J are TRBV7-2 and TRBJ2-1; D may be TRBD2 (6 bases). Trimming cost V 5 bases and J 5 bases, with 13 bases left between them. The CDR3 sequence is 14 residues long. Germline V gene sequence: CDR1 SGHTA, CDR2 FQGNSA. This chain's CDR3 is CASSIGTQHNEQFF. Written as DNA, the CDR3 is TGTGCCAGCAGCATCGGGACTCAACACAATGAGCAGTTCTTC.

This clone came up a few times. The chain has TRBV7-2 and TRBJ2-1, with D perhaps TRBD2 (6 bases). This CDR3 has 15 amino acids. Trimming removed 6 bases from V and 6 bases from J, with 18 bases in between. The germline gives CDR1 SGHTA, CDR2 FQGNSA. This CDR3 reads CASRPVARRGNEQFF. The CDR3, as DNA: TGTGCCAGCAGACCTGTAGCGCGGCGGGGCAATGAGCAGTTCTTC.

This clone turned up a few times. This chain connects TRBV4-2 to TRBJ1-4; 7 bases agree with TRBD1. Germline V gives CDR1 LGHNA, CDR2 YNFKEQ. This CDR3 region has 16 residues. J gave up 2 bases and V 2 bases, and 5 bases lay outside the gene matches. The CDR3 region has the DNA TGTGCCAGCAGCCAAAACAGGGGAGGCACTAATGAAAAACTGTTTTTT. As protein: CASSQNRGGTNEKLFF.

V gene TRBV11-2 combines with J gene TRBJ2-7; maybe TRBD1 (6 bases). The V gene lost 5 bases and the J gene lost 2 bases, with 16 bases spanning the gap. The CDR3 runs to 15 residues. In germline, CDR1 is SGHAT, CDR2 FQNNGV. CDR3 region: CASSLHRDMTYEQYF. In DNA, the CDR3 is TGTGCCAGCAGCCTCCATAGGGACATGACCTACGAGCAGTACTTC.

The chain employs TRBV6-5 and TRBJ2-7, with 9 nucleotides matching TRBD1. The V gene's germline CDR1 is MNHEY and CDR2 SVGAGI. The length of the CDR3 is 15 residues. Losses at the gene ends were 4 bases for V and 7 bases for J; bases not matched to a gene: 11. The DNA for the CDR3 is TGTGCCAGCAGTTTACAGGGGGCGCGGATCCATGAGCAGTACTTC. As protein: CASSLQGARIHEQYF.

This chain uses TRBV5-1 with TRBJ2-2; 9 bases are shared with TRBD1. Germline V CDR1 and CDR2: SGHRS, YFSETQ. Trimming took 6 bases from V and 4 from J; bases not matched to a gene: 4. CDR3 length: 14 amino acids. The CDR3, as DNA: TGCGCCAGCAACGGACAGGGGACCACCGGGGAGCTGTTTTTT. Translated, it gives CASNGQGTTGELFF.

This clone was seen more than once but under ten times. The chain links TRBV4-1 to TRBJ1-2, with 9 bases matching TRBD1. The germline gives CDR1 MGHRA, CDR2 YSYEKL. V was pared by 4 bases and J by 7 bases, with 10 bases of the junction left unmatched. The CDR3 has 15 residues. Written as DNA, the CDR3 is TGCGCCAGCAGCCCGACCGGGACAGGGAGGGGTGGCTACACCTTC. Amino acids: CASSPTGTGRGGYTF.

This clone has a handful of counts. The chain couples TRBV29-1 to TRBJ2-3, with 7 bases that match TRBD1. With V trimmed by 3 bases and J by 3 bases, 9 bases remained unmatched. Per germline, CDR1 SQVTM and CDR2 ANQGSEA. The CDR3 extends over 15 amino acids. The CDR3 DNA sequence: TGCAGCGTTGAGAGGGCAGGGGGTCTTACAGATACGCAGTATTTT. It specifies CSVERAGGLTDTQYF.

The chain is built from TRBV9 and TRBJ2-3; 8 bases fit TRBD2. This CDR3 comprises 16 residues. Germline CDR1 and CDR2: SGDLS and YYNGEE. The V and J ends lost 4 bases and 2 bases, in that order; junction bases with no gene match: 9. This CDR3 reads CASSSRLAGITDTQYF. The CDR3 DNA is TGTGCCAGCAGCTCCCGGTTAGCGGGGATCACAGATACGCAGTATTTT.

This clone was found a few times. The chain carries TRBV28 and TRBJ1-5; a possible D gene is TRBD1 (6 bases). Germline V CDR1 and CDR2: MDHEN, SYDVKM. The CDR3 extends over 17 amino acids. V was trimmed by 2 bases and J by 4 bases, leaving 18 bases between them. CDR3 in amino acids: CASSLVAAGARNQPQHF. The CDR3 coding sequence is TGTGCCAGCAGTTTAGTCGCGGCAGGGGCGCGGAATCAGCCCCAGCATTTT.

In DNA, the CDR3 is TGTGCCAGCAGTCCGTACCTTCGGGACTATGGCTACACCTTC. Residues: CASSPYLRDYGYTF. The genes are TRBV28 and TRBJ1-2; the D is unclear. CDR1 and CDR2 from the germline V gene are MDHEN and SYDVKM. V lost 5 bases and J lost 3, with 13 bases in between. This CDR3 is 14 amino acids long.

This chain uses TRBV7-9 with TRBJ2-1, with 10 bases that match TRBD1. The germline V gene has CDR1 SEHNR and CDR2 FQNEAQ (reference sequence). The junction had 2 bases not matched to a gene; V was cut back by 5 bases and J by 1 base. CDR3 length: 15 amino acids. The CDR3 is CASSRTGGSYNEQFF. The CDR3, as DNA: TGTGCCAGCAGCAGGACAGGGGGATCCTACAATGAGCAGTTCTTC.

This clone was seen a handful of times. The chain couples TRBV9 to TRBJ2-3; D is unresolved. The CDR3 runs to 13 residues. The V gene's germline CDR1 is SGDLS and CDR2 YYNGEE. V shed 4 bases and J shed 4 bases, with 10 bases lying between them. CDR3: CASSTNSADTQYF. Written as DNA, the CDR3 is TGTGCCAGCAGCACTAACTCCGCAGATACGCAGTATTTT.

This clone has just a few counts. The chain joins TRBV6-6 to TRBJ2-5; D unclear. The CDR3 totals 15 residues. With 6 bases removed from V and 0 bases from J, the gap between germline ends came to 14 bases. Germline values: CDR1 MNHNY, CDR2 SVGAGI (reference sequence). CDR3 DNA sequence: TGTGCCAGCAGGTATCGAACACAGTACCAAGAGACCCAGTACTTC. This translates into CASRYRTQYQETQYF.

Worth noting for this clone: This CDR3 is also generated by other DNA sequences in the sample. As DNA, the CDR3 is TGTGCCAGCTCACCCCCACGGAGCTCTGGAAACACCATATATTTT. Protein sequence: CASSPPRSSGNTIYF. The V call is TRBV18, the J call TRBJ1-3; D is uncertain. The CDR3 has 15 amino acids. The germline V gene has CDR1 KGHSH and CDR2 LQKENI. The V end lost 3 bases, the J end lost 0 bases, and 9 bases lay between the germline ends. Full variable domain (remainder filled in from reference TRBV18 and TRBJ1-3): NAGVMQNPRHLVRRRGQEARLRCSPMKGHSHVYWYRQLPEEGLKFMVYLQKENIIDESGMPKERFSAEFPKEGPSILRIQQVVRGDSAAYFCASSPPRSSGNTIYFGEGSWLTVV.

This chain links TRBV28 with TRBJ2-3; 9 nucleotides align to TRBD2. The CDR3 has 15 residues. J gave up 3 bases and V 5 bases, and 6 bases lay outside the gene matches. CDR1 and CDR2 (germline): MDHEN, SYDVKM. DNA of the CDR3: TGTGCCAGCAGTCCCCCCCTAGCGGGAACAGATACGCAGTATTTT. It yields the protein CASSPPLAGTDTQYF.

This clone has a handful of counts. J is TRBJ2-5 and V is TRBV29-1; 9 bases are shared with TRBD2. CDR1 and CDR2 from the germline V gene are SQVTM and ANQGSEA. V lost 7 bases to trimming and J lost 1 base; unmatched junction nucleotides: 7. This CDR3 has 14 amino acids. The CDR3 spells CSAAGTSSQETQYF. CDR3 coding DNA: TGCAGCGCTGCCGGGACTAGCAGCCAAGAGACCCAGTACTTC.

The chain joins TRBV28 to TRBJ2-1; TRBD2 matches 7 bases. The CDR3 totals 14 residues. The V and J ends lost 2 bases and 14 bases, in that order; junction bases with no gene match: 12. Germline loops: CDR1 MDHEN, CDR2 SYDVKM. The CDR3 loop is CASSLSGADSTKFF. CDR3 nucleotides: TGTGCCAGCAGTTTAAGCGGGGCGGATTCAACTAAGTTCTTC.

There are a few counts of this clone. The chain is built from TRBV2 and TRBJ2-1; tentative D call: TRBD1 (8 bases). The CDR3 loop spans 14 amino acids. Trimming took 4 bases from V and 8 from J, leaving 15 bases between them. Germline V gives CDR1 SNHLY, CDR2 FYNNEI. The CDR3 sequence: CASSVRAGQDEQFF. DNA of the CDR3: TGTGCCAGCAGTGTTCGAGCGGGACAGGATGAGCAGTTCTTC.

The rearrangement links TRBV30 to TRBJ2-3; D is perhaps TRBD1 (5 bases). V shed 4 bases and J shed 4 bases, with 24 bases lying between them. The germline V gene has CDR1 GTSNPN and CDR2 SVGIG (reference sequence). The CDR3 totals 17 residues. In nucleotides, the CDR3 is TGTGCCTGGATGGGGCAGTCACCGCGTCTATCATCAGATACGCAGTATTTT. It codes for CAWMGQSPRLSSDTQYF.

This chain joins TRBV30 and TRBJ2-1; 8 bases align to TRBD1. The CDR3 length is 13 residues. In germline, CDR1 is GTSNPN, CDR2 SVGIG (reference sequence). Trimming took 8 bases from V and 5 from J; bases not matched to a gene: 8. CDR3 nucleotide sequence: TGTGCCGGGGCAGGGGGCGGCAACAATGAGCAGTTCTTC. It specifies CAGAGGGNNEQFF.

The V gene is TRBV18, the J gene TRBJ2-1; possibly TRBD2 for D (6 bases). Trimming took 4 bases from V and 7 from J, leaving 11 bases between them. The germline CDR1 and CDR2 sequences are KGHSH and LQKENI. CDR3 length: 13 amino acids. The CDR3 DNA sequence: TGTGCCAGCTCACTACGGAGGGAGAATGAGCAGTTCTTC. This codes for CASSLRRENEQFF. The full variable domain, with the rest looked up from reference TRBV18 and TRBJ2-1, is NAGVMQNPRHLVRRRGQEARLRCSPMKGHSHVYWYRQLPEEGLKFMVYLQKENIIDESGMPKERFSAEFPKEGPSILRIQQVVRGDSAAYFCASSLRRENEQFFGPGTRLTVL.

This clone was observed once. V is TRBV19 and J is TRBJ1-1; possibly TRBD1 for D (6 bases). This CDR3 is 16 amino acids long. Germline V gene data show CDR1 as LNHDA and CDR2 as SQIVND (reference sequence). Trimming took off 10 bases at V and 1 base at J, with 22 bases between the two ends. The DNA of the CDR3 is TGTGCCACCTCCAGGGGCGCGCCGGGATCGAACACTGAAGCTTTCTTT. Encoded protein: CATSRGAPGSNTEAFF. The full variable domain, completed using reference TRBV19 and TRBJ1-1, is DGGITQSPKYLFRKEGQNVTLSCEQNLNHDAMYWYRQDPGQGLRLIYYSQIVNDFQKGDIAEGYSVSREKKESFPLTVTSAQKNPTAFYLCATSRGAPGSNTEAFFGQGTRLTVV.

A few counts support this clone. The chain has TRBV28 and TRBJ2-7, with TRBD2 matching over 10 bases. This CDR3 is 14 amino acids long. After removal of 5 bases from V and 4 bases from J, the junction contained 5 bases not matched to a gene. Germline V gene sequence: CDR1 MDHEN, CDR2 SYDVKM. The DNA for the CDR3 is TGTGCCAGCAGTCCGTCTAGCGGGAGTTACGAGCAGTACTTC. Amino acids: CASSPSSGSYEQYF.